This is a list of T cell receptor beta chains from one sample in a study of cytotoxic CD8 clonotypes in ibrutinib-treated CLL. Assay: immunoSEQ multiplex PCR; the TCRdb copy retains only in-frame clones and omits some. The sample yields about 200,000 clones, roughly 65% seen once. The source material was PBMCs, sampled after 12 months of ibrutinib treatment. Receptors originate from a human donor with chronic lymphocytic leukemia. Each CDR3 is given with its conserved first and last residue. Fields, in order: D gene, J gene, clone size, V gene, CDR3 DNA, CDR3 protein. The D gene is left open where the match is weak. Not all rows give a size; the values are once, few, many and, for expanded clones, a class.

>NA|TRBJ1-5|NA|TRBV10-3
TGTGCCATCAGTGGACAGCGCAATCAGCCCCAGCATTTT
CAISGQRNQPQHF
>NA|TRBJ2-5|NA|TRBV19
TGTGCCAGTAGTCGAACGGAGACCCAGTACTTC
CASSRTETQYF
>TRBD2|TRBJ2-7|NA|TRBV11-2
TGTGCCAGCAGCTTGCTAGCGGGCCTCTCCTACGAGCAGTACTTC
CASSLLAGLSYEQYF
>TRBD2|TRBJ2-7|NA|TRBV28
TGTGCCAGCAGACCGGGGGGAACCTACGAGCAGTACTTC
CASRPGGTYEQYF
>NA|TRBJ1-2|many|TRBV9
TGTGCCAGCAGCCCTCGGGGGGCGCAGGACTATGGCTACACCTTC
CASSPRGAQDYGYTF
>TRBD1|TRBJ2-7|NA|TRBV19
TGTGCCAGACTTCCGAGGACAGGGGCAAGTTCGTACGAGCAGTACTTC
CARLPRTGASSYEQYF
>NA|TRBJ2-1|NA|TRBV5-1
TGCGCCAGCAGCTTCCTAAGGGGAAATGAGCAGTTCTTC
CASSFLRGNEQFF
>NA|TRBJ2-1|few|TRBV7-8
TGTGCCAGCACCCGAGCCGCAGGGGTATCCTACAATGAGCAGTTCTTC
CASTRAAGVSYNEQFF
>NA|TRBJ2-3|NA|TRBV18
TGTGCCAGCTCACCACCTATAGGGAATACGCAGTATTTT
CASSPPIGNTQYF
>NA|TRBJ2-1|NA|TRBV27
TGTGCCAGCAGAACCCGAGCTCTTCATGAGCAGTTCTTC
CASRTRALHEQFF